The table lists the clone carrying this T cell receptor (beta chain) with many counts. CDR3 size: 13 residues. Germline-derived CDR1 and CDR2 are SGHVS and FQNEAQ. Trimming shortened V by 4 bases and J by 4 bases, and 10 bases separated the two germline ends. The data originate from a study of T cells in Graves' hyperthyroidism and ophthalmopathy. RNA transcripts provided the source from which TCR beta CDR3 regions were amplified. The HTBI primer set served for first-round RT-PCR of the TCR CDR3. TCRdb re-derived calls from the multiplex PCR reads in MiXCR, one entry per CDR3 protein. The sample holds some 530,000 distinct CDR3 sequences, approximately 23% seen once.

Input material: blood. The rearrangement links TRBV7-8 to TRBJ1-2; D may be TRBD1 (6 bases). This TCR was recovered from a woman in her seventies with Graves' ophthalmopathy. The CDR3 region is CASSSRGVYGYTF. For the CDR3, the DNA is TGTGCCAGCAGCTCGAGGGGGGTCTATGGCTACACCTTC.